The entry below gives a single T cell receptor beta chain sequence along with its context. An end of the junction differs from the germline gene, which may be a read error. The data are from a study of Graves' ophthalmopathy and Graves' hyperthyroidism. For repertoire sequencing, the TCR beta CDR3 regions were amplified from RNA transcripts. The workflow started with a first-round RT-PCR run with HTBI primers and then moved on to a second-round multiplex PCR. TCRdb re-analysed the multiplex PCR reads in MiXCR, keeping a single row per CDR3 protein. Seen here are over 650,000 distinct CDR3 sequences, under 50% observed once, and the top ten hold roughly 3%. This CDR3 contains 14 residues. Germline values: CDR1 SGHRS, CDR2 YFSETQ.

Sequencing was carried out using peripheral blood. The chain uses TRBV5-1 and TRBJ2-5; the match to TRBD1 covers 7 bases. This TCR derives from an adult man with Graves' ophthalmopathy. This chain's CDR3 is CASSLVTGPETQYF. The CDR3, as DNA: TGTGCCAGCAGCTTGGTGACAGGGCCGGAGACCCAGTACTTC.